Below, 32 T cell receptor beta chains from the same sample are listed, as sequenced in a study of blood T cells in healthy people across ages. A second PCR, run for roughly 7 to 12 cycles, used a sample-barcoded 5' primer plus a J-beta primer mix. Using its own MiXCR run on the 5' RACE reads, TCRdb lists one record per CDR3 protein. Of about 510,000 distinct CDR3 sequences detected, about 27% appear once; the ten largest clones hold 3.6%. This same sample was also part of a study on T cells of mothers and their children.

The material sequenced was blood. All receptors come from a boy between 2 and 10 years old in good health.

As to this clonotype: Since a much larger clone is just one base distant, this may be a read error. The chain links TRBV5-1 to TRBJ2-1; 8 nucleotides agree with TRBD2. CDR3 length equals 18 residues. Germline V gene sequence: CDR1 SGHRS, CDR2 YFSETQ. CDR3 in amino acids: CPSGGGAGGTFSYNEQFF. The DNA for the CDR3 is TGCCCCAGCGGTGGGGGCGCGGGAGGAACCTTCTCCTACAATGAGCAGTTCTTC. Complete variable domain (other parts from reference TRBV5-1 and TRBJ2-1): KAGVTQTPRYLIKTRGQQVTLSCSPISGHRSVSWYQQTPGQGLQFLFEYFSETQRNKGNFPGRFSGRQFSNSRSEMNVSTLELGDSALYLCPSGGGAGGTFSYNEQFFGPGTRLTVL.

The chain links TRBV4-3 to TRBJ2-6; either TRBD1 or TRBD2 may supply D (5 bases each). The CDR3 runs 15 residues. CDR1 is LGHNA and CDR2 is YSLEER in the germline V gene. V dropped 3 bases and J dropped 4 bases, with 10 bases sitting between them. DNA for the CDR3: TGCGCCAGCAGCCAGGGGGATTCGGGGGCCAACGTCCTGACTTTC. Its protein is CASSQGDSGANVLTF.

The V gene is TRBV19, the J gene TRBJ1-3, with D possibly TRBD1 on 5 matching bases. Germline V gives CDR1 LNHDA, CDR2 SQIVND (reference sequence). Trimming cost V 3 bases and J 4 bases, with 10 bases left between them. The CDR3 runs to 14 residues. The DNA of the CDR3 is TGTGCCAGTAGTATGGGGGTATCAGGAAACACCATATATTTT. Residues: CASSMGVSGNTIYF.

Regarding this clonotype: A read error may account for a junction end that differs from germline. J is TRBJ2-3 and V is TRBV5-1; maybe TRBD1 (6 bases). In germline, CDR1 is SGHRS, CDR2 YFSETQ. The CDR3 runs to 13 residues. The CDR3 sequence: CASSPTRTDTRYF. CDR3 DNA sequence: TGCGCCAGCAGCCCCACAAGGACAGATACGCGGTATTTT.

This clonotype was counted a single time. The V and J genes are TRBV5-1 and TRBJ2-1; either TRBD1 or TRBD2 may supply D (6 bases each). The length of the CDR3 is 14 residues. Germline V gene lookup returns CDR1 SGHRS and CDR2 YFSETQ. Trimming pared 10 bases from V and 2 bases from J, leaving 16 bases between. As DNA, the CDR3 is TGCGCCGGGAACAGGGAGGTAGCCTACAATGAGCAGTTCTTC. Amino acids: CAGNREVAYNEQFF.

The rearrangement uses TRBV7-6 and TRBJ2-2; perhaps TRBD2 as D (6 bases). In germline, CDR1 is SGHVS, CDR2 FNYEAQ. V dropped 5 bases and J dropped 1 base, with 17 bases sitting between them. The CDR3 has 17 amino acids. The CDR3 spells CASSPLPAGWNTGELFF. Here the CDR3 DNA reads TGTGCCAGCAGCCCACTCCCAGCGGGTTGGAACACCGGGGAGCTGTTTTTT.

The rearrangement links TRBV5-1 to TRBJ1-1, with D perhaps matching TRBD1 (6 bases). CDR1 and CDR2 from the germline V gene are SGHRS and YFSETQ. V shed 6 bases and J shed 3 bases, with 12 bases lying between them. The CDR3 extends over 13 amino acids. The CDR3 protein is CASKTTGYTEAFF. In DNA, the CDR3 is TGCGCCAGCAAGACTACAGGGTACACTGAAGCTTTCTTT.

The chain combines TRBV12-3 or TRBV12-4 with TRBJ2-4, with a weak D call TRBD2 (7 bases). V gave up 10 bases and J gave up 3 bases, with 19 bases separating them. The CDR3 spans 15 residues. This chain's CDR3 is CATRWEGGRKNIQYF. The CDR3 DNA reads as TGTGCCACCCGATGGGAGGGGGGGCGCAAAAACATTCAGTACTTC.

The CDR3 reads CASSLFSGMGSQQYF. Written as DNA, the CDR3 is TGTGCCAGCAGTTTATTTAGTGGGATGGGATCCCAGCAGTACTTC. J is TRBJ2-1 and V is TRBV12-3 or TRBV12-4; D is unresolved. The DNA matches TRBJ2-7 better at its end, which makes the J call doubtful. CDR3 size: 15 residues.

The gene calls are TRBV5-6 and TRBJ1-1, with 10 bases identical to TRBD1. The V gene end was trimmed by 6 bases and the J gene end by 0 bases; junction bases not matched to a gene: 5. Germline V gene lookup returns CDR1 SGHDT and CDR2 YYEEEE. This CDR3 comprises 15 residues. Here the CDR3 DNA reads TGTGCCAGCACCGGGGACAGGGGCTTGAACACTGAAGCTTTCTTT. Its translation: CASTGDRGLNTEAFF.

The chain has TRBV6-6 and TRBJ2-3; TRBD2 might be the D (5 bases). The CDR3 sequence is 16 residues long. Germline V CDR1 and CDR2: MNHNY, SVGAGI (reference sequence). V lost 2 bases, J lost 1 base, and 13 bases lay in between. CDR3 amino acids: CASSYARGRGTDTQYF. CDR3 nucleotides: TGTGCCAGCAGTTACGCCCGAGGGCGGGGCACAGATACGCAGTATTTT.

J is TRBJ1-2 and V is TRBV6-2 or TRBV6-3; tentatively, D is TRBD1 (6 bases). Germline lookup yields CDR1 MNHEY and CDR2 SVGEGT. The length of the CDR3 is 12 residues. V lost 10 bases, J lost 10 bases, and 19 bases lay in between. Written as DNA, the CDR3 is TGTGCCACGGCCGACCCGGACAGCTCCTACACCTTC. As protein: CATADPDSSYTF.

The chain uses TRBV29-1 and TRBJ2-7; possibly TRBD2 for D (7 bases). The V gene's germline CDR1 is SQVTM and CDR2 ANQGSEA. This CDR3 comprises 14 residues. Trimming removed 6 bases from V and 2 bases from J, with 17 bases in between. The CDR3 spells CSVALRGRAYEQYF. In nucleotides, the CDR3 is TGCAGCGTGGCCCTAAGGGGGAGGGCCTACGAGCAGTACTTC.

The chain has TRBV12-3 or TRBV12-4 and TRBJ2-2; D uncertain. The CDR3 totals 15 residues. With 2 bases removed from V and 3 bases from J, the gap between germline ends came to 10 bases. The CDR3 DNA sequence: TGTGCCAGCAGTTTAAAGGGTATAGACACCGGGGAGCTGTTTTTT. It yields the protein CASSLKGIDTGELFF.

In this sample, this clonotype turned up a few times. The chain links TRBV9 to TRBJ2-1; 7 bases match TRBD2. CDR1 and CDR2 from the germline V gene are SGDLS and YYNGEE. Trimming cost V 4 bases and J 5 bases; bases outside gene matches: 9. There are 15 residues in the CDR3. The chain's CDR3 is CASSSPGGTNNEQFF. For the CDR3, the DNA is TGTGCCAGCAGCTCCCCGGGGGGAACCAACAATGAGCAGTTCTTC. The entire variable domain, with the rest obtained from reference TRBV9 and TRBJ2-1, is as follows: DSGVTQTPKHLITATGQRVTLRCSPRSGDLSVYWYQQSLDQGLQFLIQYYNGEERAKGNILERFSAQQFPDLHSELNLSSLELGDSALYFCASSSPGGTNNEQFFGPGTRLTVL.

This sequence joins TRBV29-1 and TRBJ2-5, with TRBD2 as a possible D gene (6 bases). The CDR3 loop spans 13 amino acids. V lost 4 bases, J lost 4 bases, and 13 bases lay in between. CDR1 is SQVTM and CDR2 is ANQGSEA in the germline V gene. CDR3 coding DNA: TGCAGCGTTGGGGCGGGACTTGGAGAGACCCAGTACTTC. Translated: CSVGAGLGETQYF.

This clonotype was detected only a few times. The rearrangement uses TRBV18 and TRBJ1-2; TRBD1 aligns across 7 bases. The CDR3 loop spans 14 amino acids. Germline V CDR1 and CDR2: KGHSH, LQKENI. The ends lost 1 base at V and 7 bases at J; junction bases unmatched: 6. The CDR3 nucleotides are TGTGCCAGCTCACCACGTCAACAGGGGCTTGGCTACACCTTC. Translated, it gives CASSPRQQGLGYTF.

This chain uses TRBV7-9 with TRBJ1-1; no clear D gene. Germline-derived CDR1 and CDR2 are SEHNR and FQNEAQ (reference sequence). The CDR3 totals 13 residues. Trimming shortened V by 5 bases and J by 3 bases, and 10 bases separated the two germline ends. CDR3 region: CASSKARDTEAFF. The DNA of the CDR3 is TGTGCCAGCAGCAAAGCACGGGACACTGAAGCTTTCTTT. Full variable domain (missing parts from reference TRBV7-9 and TRBJ1-1): DTGVSQNPRHKITKRGQNVTFRCDPISEHNRLYWYRQTLGQGPEFLTYFQNEAQLEKSRLLSDRFSAERPKGSFSTLEIQRTEQGDSAMYLCASSKARDTEAFFGQGTRLTVV.

Only a few counts were recorded for this clonotype. The chain combines TRBV10-2 with TRBJ2-5; TRBD2 aligns across 7 bases. The CDR3 length is 14 residues. V dropped 5 bases and J dropped 1; count of bases not matched to a gene: 4. Germline V gene sequence: CDR1 WSHSY, CDR2 SAAADI. As DNA, the CDR3 is TGCGCCAGCAGTCTAGCGGAGGCCCAAGAGACCCAGTACTTC. Amino acid sequence: CASSLAEAQETQYF.

V and J are TRBV7-9 and TRBJ2-3, with D unclear. The CDR3 totals 14 residues. V was shortened by 1 base and J by 5 bases, with 10 bases between the two germline ends. Germline CDR1 reads SEHNR; CDR2 reads FQNEAQ (reference sequence). The CDR3: CASSLDLGGDTQYF. Written as DNA, the CDR3 is TGTGCCAGCAGCTTAGACCTAGGCGGAGATACGCAGTATTTT.

This clonotype was recorded a few times. The rearrangement joins TRBV12-3 or TRBV12-4 to TRBJ2-3; D unclear. CDR3 size: 13 residues. V shed 5 bases and J shed 14 bases, with 20 bases lying between them. The CDR3 protein is CASSILSDRSRYF. The CDR3 DNA follows: TGTGCCAGCAGTATCCTCTCGGACCGATCGAGGTATTTT.

This rearrangement joins TRBV20-1 to TRBJ1-2; a possible D gene is TRBD1 (5 bases). The CDR3 is 13 amino acids. V was clipped by 2 bases and J by 8 bases, with 15 bases between them. Looked up from germline, CDR1 is DFQATT and CDR2 is SNEGSKA (reference sequence). The CDR3 sequence is CSARSPGGRGYTF. In DNA, the CDR3 is TGCAGTGCTAGATCTCCGGGGGGACGAGGCTACACCTTC.

The CDR3 DNA follows: TGTGCCAGCAGTGAATCCCAAGGACTAGCGGGGATGGGAGCTTTCTTT. This translates into CASSESQGLAGMGAFF. The genes are TRBV25-1 and TRBJ1-1; D remains ambiguous. The length of the CDR3 is 16 residues. Germline V CDR1 and CDR2: MGHDK, SYGVNS. Trimming removed 1 base at V and 10 bases at J, with 22 bases between.

The chain employs TRBV5-6 and TRBJ2-7; no reliable D call. CDR1 is SGHDT and CDR2 is YYEEEE in the germline V gene. The V end was cut by 1 base, the J end by 3 bases, with 8 bases between. The CDR3 consists of 13 residues. CDR3 in amino acids: CASSLPHLYEQYF. The CDR3 DNA reads as TGTGCCAGCAGCTTGCCGCACCTCTACGAGCAGTACTTC.

A few counts support this clonotype. The rearrangement links TRBV6-6 to TRBJ2-7; the D gene is possibly TRBD1 (6 bases). The CDR3 has 15 residues. Germline CDR1 and CDR2: MNHNY and SVGAGI (reference sequence). The germline V and J ends were trimmed by 0 bases and 3 bases, with 12 bases remaining between them. The CDR3 sequence is CASSYSSGDGYEQYF. For the CDR3, the DNA is TGTGCCAGCAGTTACTCGTCAGGGGACGGCTACGAGCAGTACTTC.

This clonotype showed up many times. The chain links TRBV20-1 to TRBJ2-5; 10 nucleotides align to TRBD2. Germline values: CDR1 DFQATT, CDR2 SNEGSKA (reference sequence). Trimming took 0 bases from V and 2 from J; bases not matched to a gene: 9. The CDR3 loop spans 17 amino acids. As DNA, the CDR3 is TGCAGTGCTAGAGATTTGCTAGCGGGAGCCCATCAAGAGACCCAGTACTTC. It encodes CSARDLLAGAHQETQYF.

The chain recombines TRBV20-1 with TRBJ2-5; D is unclear. Trimming left V 0 bases short and J 5 bases short, with 10 bases between. Germline-derived CDR1 and CDR2 are DFQATT and SNEGSKA (reference sequence). This CDR3 is 13 amino acids long. CDR3 in amino acids: CSARDKVGETQYF. CDR3 sequence (DNA): TGCAGTGCTAGAGATAAGGTCGGGGAGACCCAGTACTTC.

The chain has TRBV29-1 and TRBJ2-1, with 11 bases lining up with TRBD2. The junction had 4 bases not matched to a gene; V was cut back by 7 bases and J by 5 bases. Germline CDR1 reads SQVTM; CDR2 reads ANQGSEA. This CDR3 contains 13 residues. The CDR3 reads CSGGLAADNEQFF. The CDR3 DNA reads TGCAGCGGGGGACTAGCGGCAGACAATGAGCAGTTCTTC.

The CDR3 DNA is TGTGCCAGCAGCAACATAGCGGGGGGGAGGACAGATACGCAGTATTTT. This gives the protein CASSNIAGGRTDTQYF. This chain uses TRBV7-9 with TRBJ2-3; 11 bases align to TRBD2. The CDR3 totals 16 residues. J lost 3 bases, V lost 5 bases, and 7 bases had no gene match. CDR1 is SEHNR and CDR2 is FQNEAQ in the germline V gene (reference sequence).

The chain has TRBV12-3 or TRBV12-4 and TRBJ1-5, with D unclear. The CDR3 spans 13 residues. V shed 3 bases and J shed 6 bases, with 9 bases lying between them. The CDR3 loop reads CASSFQHSQPQHF. CDR3 DNA: TGTGCCAGCAGTTTTCAACACAGTCAGCCCCAGCATTTT.

J is TRBJ2-5 and V is TRBV7-9, with 9 nucleotides matching TRBD1. The end of the DNA aligns better with TRBJ2-7, so the J call may be wrong. The CDR3 runs to 14 residues. Germline assignment: CDR1 SEHNR and CDR2 FQNEAQ (reference sequence). The CDR3 nucleotides read TGTGCCAGCAACGGACAGGGGAGTCGGCACGAGCAGTACTTC. Translating gives CASNGQGSRHEQYF.

This sequence joins TRBV2 and TRBJ1-4, with no clear D. This CDR3 has 14 amino acids. Germline V gene sequence: CDR1 SNHLY, CDR2 FYNNEI. With 0 bases removed from V and 8 bases from J, the gap between germline ends came to 10 bases. The CDR3 DNA sequence: TGTGCCAGCAGTGAAGCGCTTGAGTCGGAAAAACTGTTTTTT. As protein: CASSEALESEKLFF.